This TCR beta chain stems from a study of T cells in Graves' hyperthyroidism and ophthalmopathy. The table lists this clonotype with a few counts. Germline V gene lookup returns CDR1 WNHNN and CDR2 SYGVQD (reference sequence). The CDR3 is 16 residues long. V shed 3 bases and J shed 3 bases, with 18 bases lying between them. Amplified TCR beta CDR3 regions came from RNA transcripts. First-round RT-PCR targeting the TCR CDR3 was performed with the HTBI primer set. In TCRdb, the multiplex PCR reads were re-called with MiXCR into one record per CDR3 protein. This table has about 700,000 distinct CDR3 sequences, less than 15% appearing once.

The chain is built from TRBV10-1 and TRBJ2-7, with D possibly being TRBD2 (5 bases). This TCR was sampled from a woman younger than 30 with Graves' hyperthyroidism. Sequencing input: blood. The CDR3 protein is CASSDSATSSIYEQYF. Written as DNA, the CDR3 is TGCGCCAGCAGTGATAGCGCTACTAGTTCCATCTACGAGCAGTACTTC.